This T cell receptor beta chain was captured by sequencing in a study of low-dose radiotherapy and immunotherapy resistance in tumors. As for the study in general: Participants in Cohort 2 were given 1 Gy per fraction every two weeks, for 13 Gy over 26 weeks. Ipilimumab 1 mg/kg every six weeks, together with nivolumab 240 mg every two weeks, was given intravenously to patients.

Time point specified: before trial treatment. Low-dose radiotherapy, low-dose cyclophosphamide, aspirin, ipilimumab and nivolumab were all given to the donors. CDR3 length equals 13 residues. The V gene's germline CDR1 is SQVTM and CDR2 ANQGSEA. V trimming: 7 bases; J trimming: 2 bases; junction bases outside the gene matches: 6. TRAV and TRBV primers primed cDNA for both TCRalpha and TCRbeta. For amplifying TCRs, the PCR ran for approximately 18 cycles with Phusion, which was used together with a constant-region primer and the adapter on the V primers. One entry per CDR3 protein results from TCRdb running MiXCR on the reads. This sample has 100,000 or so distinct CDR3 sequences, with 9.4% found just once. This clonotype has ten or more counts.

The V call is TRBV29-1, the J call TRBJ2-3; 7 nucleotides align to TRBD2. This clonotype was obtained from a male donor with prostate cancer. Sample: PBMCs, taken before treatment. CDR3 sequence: CSGSGTDTDTQYF. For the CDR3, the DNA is TGCAGCGGAAGCGGGACCGACACAGATACGCAGTATTTT.